This entry is about one TCR beta chain. Its antigen remains unidentified. The source of the sample is a study of shared clonotypes between healthy human individuals. Generated by immunoSEQ multiplex PCR, the TCRdb table keeps only in-frame clones and is missing some. The sample includes a few million clones, around 94% of them seen just once. Study results and caveats: Apart from blood, nothing was sampled; tissue repertoires likely differ. It was the non-shared clonotypes that had lower generation probabilities than clonotypes shared by all four donors.

The sample comprised naive CD4+ T cells sorted from blood. Regarding subset: CD45RA+ positively selected. The receptor was derived from a man younger than 30 in good health.

The CDR3 DNA reads TGTGCCAGCAGCCGTGGGGAGGGGCAGTTCTTC. It translates to CASSRGEGQFF. This sequence joins TRBV6-5 and TRBJ2-1, with 7 nucleotides matching TRBD2. The CDR3 covers 11 residues. CDR1 is MNHEY and CDR2 is SVGAGI in the germline V gene. J gave up 12 bases and V 6 bases, and 5 bases lay outside the gene matches.